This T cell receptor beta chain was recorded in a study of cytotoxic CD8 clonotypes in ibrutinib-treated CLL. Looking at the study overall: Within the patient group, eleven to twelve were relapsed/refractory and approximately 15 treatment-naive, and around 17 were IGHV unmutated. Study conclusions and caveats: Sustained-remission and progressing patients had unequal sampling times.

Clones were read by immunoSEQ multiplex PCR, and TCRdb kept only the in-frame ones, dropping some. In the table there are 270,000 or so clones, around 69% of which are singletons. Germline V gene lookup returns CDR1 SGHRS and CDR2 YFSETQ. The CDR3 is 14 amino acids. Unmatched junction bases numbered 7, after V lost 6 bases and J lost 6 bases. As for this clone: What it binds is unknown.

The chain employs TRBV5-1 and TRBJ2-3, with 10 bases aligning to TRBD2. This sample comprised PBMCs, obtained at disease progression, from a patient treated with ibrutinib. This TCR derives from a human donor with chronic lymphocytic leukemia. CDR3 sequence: CASTLTSGQDTQYF. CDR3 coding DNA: TGCGCCAGCACCCTGACTAGCGGGCAGGATACGCAGTATTTT.